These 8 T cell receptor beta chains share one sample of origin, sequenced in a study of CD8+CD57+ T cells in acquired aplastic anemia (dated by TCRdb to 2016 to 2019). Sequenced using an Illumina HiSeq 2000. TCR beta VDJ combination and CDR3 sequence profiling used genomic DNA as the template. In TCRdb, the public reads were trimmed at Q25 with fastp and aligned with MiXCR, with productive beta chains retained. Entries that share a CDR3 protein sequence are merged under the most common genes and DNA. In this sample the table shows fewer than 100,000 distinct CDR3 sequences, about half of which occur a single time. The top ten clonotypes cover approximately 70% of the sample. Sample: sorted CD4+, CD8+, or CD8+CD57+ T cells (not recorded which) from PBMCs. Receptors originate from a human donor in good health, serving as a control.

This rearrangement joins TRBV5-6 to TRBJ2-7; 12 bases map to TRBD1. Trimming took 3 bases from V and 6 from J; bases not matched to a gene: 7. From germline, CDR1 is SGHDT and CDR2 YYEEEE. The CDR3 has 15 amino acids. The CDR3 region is CASSSRGTGGIEQYF. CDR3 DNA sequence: TGTGCCAGCAGCTCCCGAGGGACAGGGGGCATCGAGCAGTACTTC.

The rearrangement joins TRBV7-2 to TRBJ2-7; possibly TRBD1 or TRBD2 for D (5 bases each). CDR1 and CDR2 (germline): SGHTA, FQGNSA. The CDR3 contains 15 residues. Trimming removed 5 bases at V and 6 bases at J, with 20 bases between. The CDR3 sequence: CASSPRMARDLEQYF. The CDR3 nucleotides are TGTGCCAGCAGCCCCCGGATGGCCAGGGACCTCGAGCAGTACTTC.

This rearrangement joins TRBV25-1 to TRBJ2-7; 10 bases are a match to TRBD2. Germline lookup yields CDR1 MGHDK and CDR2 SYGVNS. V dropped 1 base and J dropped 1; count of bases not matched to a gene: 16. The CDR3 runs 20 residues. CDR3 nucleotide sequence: TGTGCCAGCAGTGAATCAGGTAGCACTGAAGCTAGCGGGAGTTCCTACGAGCAGTACTTC. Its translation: CASSESGSTEASGSSYEQYF.

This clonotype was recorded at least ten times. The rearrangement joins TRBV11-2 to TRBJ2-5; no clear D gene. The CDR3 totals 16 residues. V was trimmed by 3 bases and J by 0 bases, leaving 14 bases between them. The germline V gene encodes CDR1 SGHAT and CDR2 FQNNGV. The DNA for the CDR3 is TGTGCCAGCAGCTTGCACGATGGATCGTACCAAGAGACCCAGTACTTC. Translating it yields CASSLHDGSYQETQYF.

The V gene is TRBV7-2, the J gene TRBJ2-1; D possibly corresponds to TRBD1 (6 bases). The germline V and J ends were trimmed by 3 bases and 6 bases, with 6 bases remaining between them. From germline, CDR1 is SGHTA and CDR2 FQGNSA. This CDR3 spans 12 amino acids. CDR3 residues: CASSLGANEQFF. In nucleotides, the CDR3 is TGTGCCAGCAGCTTGGGGGCCAATGAGCAGTTCTTC.

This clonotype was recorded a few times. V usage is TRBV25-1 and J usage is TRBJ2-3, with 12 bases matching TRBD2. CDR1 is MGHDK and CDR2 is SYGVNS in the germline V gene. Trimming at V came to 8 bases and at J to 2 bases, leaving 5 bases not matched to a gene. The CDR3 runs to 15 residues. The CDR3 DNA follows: TGTGCCAGCGGTACTAGCGGGGGGCCCACAGATACGCAGTATTTT. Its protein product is CASGTSGGPTDTQYF.

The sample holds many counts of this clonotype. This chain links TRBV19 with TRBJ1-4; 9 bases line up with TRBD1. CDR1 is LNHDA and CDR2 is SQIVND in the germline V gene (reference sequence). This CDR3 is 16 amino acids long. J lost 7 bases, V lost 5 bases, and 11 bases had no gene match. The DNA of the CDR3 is TGTGCCAGTAGTCCATCTGGGGACAGGGTTGGTGAAAAACTGTTTTTT. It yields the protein CASSPSGDRVGEKLFF.

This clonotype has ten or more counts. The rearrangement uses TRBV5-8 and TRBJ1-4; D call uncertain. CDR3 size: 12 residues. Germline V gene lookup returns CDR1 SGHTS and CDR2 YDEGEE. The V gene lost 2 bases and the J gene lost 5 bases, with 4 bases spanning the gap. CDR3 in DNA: TGTGCCAGCAGCTTCACCAATGAAAAACTGTTTTTT. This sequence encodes CASSFTNEKLFF.